The rows below give T cell receptor beta chains drawn from one sample of a study of early T cells in non-severe SARS-CoV-2 infection. One entry per CDR3 protein, called by TCRdb with MiXCR from the 5' RACE reads. Of tens of thousands of distinct CDR3 sequences listed, over 10% were seen once; the top ten hold roughly 8.7%. Sequenced: whole blood. The receptors come from an adult who was a healthcare worker with PCR-confirmed SARS-CoV-2 infection or an uninfected control (not recorded which). Both conserved end residues are part of each CDR3. Fields, in order: J gene, V gene, clone size, D gene, CDR3 DNA, CDR3 protein. A D gene is named only where the DNA matches it firmly. The size entry is marked missing in some rows and otherwise reads once, few, many or a size class.

j_gene: TRBJ2-5
v_gene: TRBV7-9
abundance: -
d_gene: -
CDR3nt: TGTGCCAGCACCCCTGTGGTGGTTCCAGAGACCCAGTACTTC
CDR3aa: CASTPVVVPETQYF

j_gene: TRBJ1-6
v_gene: TRBV5-6
abundance: many
d_gene: TRBD1
CDR3nt: TGTGCCAGCAGCGCGGCCGGGACAGTAGGGTGGGACTCACCCCTCCACTTT
CDR3aa: CASSAAGTVGWDSPLHF

j_gene: TRBJ1-5
v_gene: TRBV27
abundance: -
d_gene: TRBD1
CDR3nt: TGTGCCAGCAGTCCTAGGGGGCGCGGGGGCAATCAGCCCCAGCATTTT
CDR3aa: CASSPRGRGGNQPQHF

j_gene: TRBJ2-1
v_gene: TRBV29-1
abundance: -
d_gene: TRBD1
CDR3nt: TGCAGCTTTCACAGGGGCCCAAAGGGCGGTGAGCAGTTCTTC
CDR3aa: CSFHRGPKGGEQFF

j_gene: TRBJ1-5
v_gene: TRBV21-1
abundance: -
d_gene: -
CDR3nt: TGTGCCAGCAGCAAAGAGTCGGACAGGGGGCGAAATCAGCCCCAGCATTTT
CDR3aa: CASSKESDRGRNQPQHF

j_gene: TRBJ2-2
v_gene: TRBV20-1
abundance: -
d_gene: TRBD2
CDR3nt: TGCAGTGCTAGACCGACTAGCAGGGTAAACACCGGGGAGCTGTTTTTT
CDR3aa: CSARPTSRVNTGELFF

j_gene: TRBJ2-5
v_gene: TRBV20-1
abundance: few
d_gene: -
CDR3nt: TGCAGTGCTAGTCAAGAGGAGGAGACCCAGTACTTC
CDR3aa: CSASQEEETQYF

j_gene: TRBJ2-7
v_gene: TRBV20-1
abundance: few
d_gene: TRBD2
CDR3nt: TGCAGTTCCTACTCGTGGCTAGCGGCCTACGAGCAGTACTTC
CDR3aa: CSSYSWLAAYEQYF

j_gene: TRBJ1-1
v_gene: TRBV5-1
abundance: many
d_gene: -
CDR3nt: TGCGCCAGCAGCTTGTCGGGAGCGAACACTGAAGCTTTCTTT
CDR3aa: CASSLSGANTEAFF

j_gene: TRBJ2-5
v_gene: TRBV15
abundance: -
d_gene: -
CDR3nt: TGTGCCACCAGCACCTGGCCCTCCAAAGAGACCCAGTACTTC
CDR3aa: CATSTWPSKETQYF

j_gene: TRBJ2-1
v_gene: TRBV19
abundance: few
d_gene: TRBD2
CDR3nt: TGTGCCAGTAGTTCCCCTAGCGGACCCTACAATGAGCAGTTCTTC
CDR3aa: CASSSPSGPYNEQFF

j_gene: TRBJ1-5
v_gene: TRBV7-2
abundance: many
d_gene: -
CDR3nt: TGTGCCAGCAGCTTATGGGCAGTTAGCAATCAGCCCCAGCATTTT
CDR3aa: CASSLWAVSNQPQHF